This entry concerns a single T cell receptor beta chain. Being one base from a much bigger clone, this may be a read error. This sample is drawn from a study of T-cell reconstitution after alpha-beta-depleted transplantation in children. Construction of the TCRbeta library involved unique molecular identifiers. Each CDR3 protein gets one entry after TCRdb re-called the PCR reads with MiXCR. The sample lists roughly 220,000 distinct CDR3 sequences, 9.7% occurring once. The CDR3 sequence is 14 residues long. The germline gives CDR1 DFQATT, CDR2 SNEGSKA (reference sequence). The clonotype was recovered from a human donor who donated a stem cell graft to a child with SCID. The material was PBMCs from the stem cell graft donor, obtained from the stem cell graft. The rearrangement joins TRBV20-1 to TRBJ1-2; a possible D gene is TRBD1 (5 bases). CDR3 residues: CSARPPGKGYGDTF. The CDR3 DNA reads TGCAGTGCCCGACCCCCAGGGAAGGGCTATGGCGACACCTTC.